This T cell receptor (beta chain) came from a study of T cell responses to AZD1222 COVID-19 vaccine. This clone was counted only a few times. Its antigen is not identified. General study findings and limits: When two AZD1222 doses had been given, Spike-specific TCR breadth and depth rose. In the spike-specific TCR repertoire, nearly half reportedly target unmutated variant regions. The sample set comprised mostly white British donors with more females, and clonal diversity was possibly underestimated.

Clones were read by immunoSEQ multiplex PCR, and TCRdb kept only the in-frame ones, dropping some. Of 110,000 to 150,000 clones listed, 80% to 90% are singletons. This receptor was obtained from an adult in good health. The sequencing used peripheral blood, collected on day 0 of AZD1222 vaccination.

The CDR3 is CATSDLAAYEQYF. The CDR3 bases are TGTGCCACCAGTGATTTGGCGGCCTACGAGCAGTACTTC. The V and J genes are TRBV24-1 and TRBJ2-7, with D unresolved. Trimming left V 0 bases short and J 2 bases short, with 4 bases between. Germline CDR1 and CDR2: KGHDR and SFDVKD. The CDR3 covers 13 residues.